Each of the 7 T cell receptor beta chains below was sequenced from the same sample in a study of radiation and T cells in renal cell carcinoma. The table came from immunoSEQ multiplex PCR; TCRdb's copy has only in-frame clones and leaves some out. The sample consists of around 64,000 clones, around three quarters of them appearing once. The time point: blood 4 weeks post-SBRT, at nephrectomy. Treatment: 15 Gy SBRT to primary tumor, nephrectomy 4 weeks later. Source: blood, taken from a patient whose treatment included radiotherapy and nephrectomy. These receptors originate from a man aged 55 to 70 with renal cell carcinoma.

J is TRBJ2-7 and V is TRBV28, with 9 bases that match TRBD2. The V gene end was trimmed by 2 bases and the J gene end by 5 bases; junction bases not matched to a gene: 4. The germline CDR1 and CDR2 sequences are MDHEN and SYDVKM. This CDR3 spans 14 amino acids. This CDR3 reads CASSLGGRAHEQYV. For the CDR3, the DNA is TGTGCCAGCAGTTTAGGCGGGAGGGCCCACGAGCAGTACGTC.

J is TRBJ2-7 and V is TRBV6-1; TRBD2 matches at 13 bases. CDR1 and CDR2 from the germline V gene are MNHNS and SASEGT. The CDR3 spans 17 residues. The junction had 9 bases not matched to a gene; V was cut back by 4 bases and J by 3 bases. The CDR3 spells CASSAGLAGEYHYEQYV. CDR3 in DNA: TGTGCCAGCAGTGCTGGACTAGCGGGAGAGTACCACTACGAGCAGTACGTC.

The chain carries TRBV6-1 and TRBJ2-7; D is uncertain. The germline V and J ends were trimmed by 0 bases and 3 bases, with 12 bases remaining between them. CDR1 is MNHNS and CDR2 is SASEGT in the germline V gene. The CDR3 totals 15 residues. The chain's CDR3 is CASSEALAMIYEQYV. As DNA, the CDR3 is TGTGCCAGCAGTGAAGCGCTGGCCATGATCTACGAGCAGTACGTC.

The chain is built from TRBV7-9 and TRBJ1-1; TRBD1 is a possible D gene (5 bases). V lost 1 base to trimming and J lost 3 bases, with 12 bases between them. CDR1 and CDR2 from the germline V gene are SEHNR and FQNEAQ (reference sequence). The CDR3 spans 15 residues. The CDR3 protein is CASSLVLGGDTEAFF. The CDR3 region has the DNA TGTGCCAGCAGCTTAGTCTTGGGGGGAGACACTGAAGCTTTCTTT. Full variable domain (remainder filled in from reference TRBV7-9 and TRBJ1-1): DTGVSQNPRHKITKRGQNVTFRCDPISEHNRLYWYRQTLGQGPEFLTYFQNEAQLEKSRLLSDRFSAERPKGSFSTLEIQRTEQGDSAMYLCASSLVLGGDTEAFFGQGTRLTVV.

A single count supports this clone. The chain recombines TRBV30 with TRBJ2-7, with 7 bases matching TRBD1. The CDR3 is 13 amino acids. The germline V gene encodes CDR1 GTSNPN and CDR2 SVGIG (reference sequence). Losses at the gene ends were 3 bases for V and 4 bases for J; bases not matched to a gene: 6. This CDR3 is CAWRGRGLYEQYV. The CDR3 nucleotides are TGTGCCTGGAGGGGAAGGGGGCTGTACGAGCAGTACGTC.

The CDR3 DNA sequence: TGTGCCAGCAGCGCACGGGACCTCGGGTTTGCAGATACGCAGTATTTT. This encodes CASSARDLGFADTQYF. This chain links TRBV9 with TRBJ2-3; perhaps D is TRBD1 or TRBD2 (5 bases each). The CDR3 sequence is 16 residues long. V was shortened by 3 bases and J by 4 bases, with 18 bases between the two germline ends. CDR1 and CDR2 from the germline V gene are SGDLS and YYNGEE.

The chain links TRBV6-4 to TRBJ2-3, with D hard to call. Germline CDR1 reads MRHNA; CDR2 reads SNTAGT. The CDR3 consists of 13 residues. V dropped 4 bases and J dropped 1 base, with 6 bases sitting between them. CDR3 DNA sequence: TGTGCCAGCAGTGTAAGGGGCACAGATACGCAGTATTTT. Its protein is CASSVRGTDTQYF.